A selection of T cell receptor beta chains follows, all from one sample in a study of shared clonotypes between healthy human individuals. Measured with immunoSEQ multiplex PCR; TCRdb has only the in-frame clones, and not every one. Of about 680,000 clones detected, around 72% appear once; the ten largest clones hold 1.5% to 2%. Sequences were obtained from memory CD4+ T cells sorted from blood. The receptors originated from a woman aged 25-40 years in good health. CDR3s include the opening cysteine and the closing phenylalanine or tryptophan. A D gene is named only where the DNA matches it firmly.

TRBV10-3 | . | 14 | CAITRDSRQGTQYF
TRBV28 | TRBD2 | 15 | CASSPGTSGSYEQYF
TRBV5-1 | . | 16 | CASSLGLRGDPYEQYF
TRBV11-2 | TRBD1 | 15 | CASSSQGATNEKLFF
TRBV4-1 | TRBD2 | 15 | CASSQGGLAGVEQYF
TRBV5-6 | . | 12 | CASSLWDNEQFF
TRBV5-1 | TRBD2 | 14 | CASSSLAGQETQYF
TRBV6-1 | . | 13 | CASCPGHPYEQYF
TRBV28 | . | 13 | CASSPTKNTEAFF
TRBV11-3 | . | 17 | CASSLEAQGGLNNEQFF
TRBV5-6 | . | 13 | CASSLRTVTEAFF
TRBV9 | . | 14 | CASSQDPNRQPQHF
TRBV5-3 | . | 16 | CARSVRDPHPNTEAFF
TRBV6-6 | TRBD1 | 15 | CASSYRQGNTGELFF
TRBV4-1 | . | 15 | CASRLIGLNSYEQYF
TRBV6-4 | . | 13 | CASSDRDTGELFF
TRBV5-5 | . | 14 | CASSFGPGLETQYF
TRBV5-4 | . | 12 | CASSRDSHEAFF
TRBV30 | . | 14 | CAWSVRPLYNEQFF
TRBV7-2 | . | 14 | CASSLAGRNYGYTF
TRBV14 | . | 15 | CASSRRQGGSYEQYF
TRBV6-1 | TRBD2 | 15 | CASSLSSGISYEQYF
TRBV7-9 | . | 12 | CASSSDASTQYF
TRBV6-6 | . | 13 | CASRQGLSTEAFF
TRBV7-9 | . | 13 | CASSPTVTGELFF
TRBV28 | TRBD2 | 14 | CASIGGSSYNEQFF
TRBV19 | . | 13 | CATSRGPGNTIYF
TRBV5-1 | . | 15 | CASSSERAAYNEQFF
TRBV25-1 | . | 12 | CASSEGSYEQYF
TRBV11-2 | . | 14 | CASSPKSVTGELFF
TRBV4-1 | TRBD1 | 14 | CASSPQQGAETQYF
TRBV7-2 | TRBD2 | 15 | CASSITSGRAYEQYF
TRBV7-9 | TRBD1 | 16 | CASSPPGQGPAYEQYF
TRBV11-2 | . | 15 | CASSLSAGYNQPQHF
TRBV5-1 | . | 14 | CASRPLPGANVLTF
TRBV7-9 | . | 14 | CASSLEGLTDTQYF
TRBV2 | . | 13 | CAGRGGSDYGYTF
TRBV28 | . | 12 | CASSDHGFGYTF
TRBV19 | TRBD1 | 17 | CASIRTTGANIDYGYTF
TRBV4-1 | . | 14 | CASSQGGQTETQYF
TRBV5-1 | TRBD1 | 18 | CASSLGLQGVILTDTQYF
TRBV4-2 | TRBD1 | 14 | CASSQAGGGTEAFF
TRBV7-4 | . | 14 | CASSLTGRGWEQYF
TRBV4-1 | TRBD2 | 15 | CASSPPGGALYEQYF
TRBV19 | . | 16 | CASSSGRIKSGNTIYF
TRBV6-5 | . | 15 | CASTQRGTDPYEQYF
TRBV5-1 | . | 17 | CASSFVARGTASGELFF
TRBV7-6 | TRBD2 | 15 | CASSPPGLAGLTQYF
TRBV27 | . | 16 | CASSSSWIGANEKLFF
TRBV5-1 | TRBD1 | 21 | CASSFWGVGGGQVGANTEAFF
TRBV7-2 | . | 12 | CASSLAAETQYF
TRBV28 | . | 15 | CASSLVGGANYGYTF
TRBV6-6 | . | 12 | CASRGEGFEQYF
TRBV28 | . | 14 | CASSLYQGHQPQHF
TRBV2 | . | 15 | CASSGHRVEFEKLFF
TRBV28 | TRBD2 | 15 | CASTRSGSSPRELFF
TRBV5-1 | TRBD1 | 14 | CASSGGRAYNEQFF
TRBV27 | . | 13 | CASSLLPKDTQYF
TRBV11-1 | . | 15 | CASSLRTVPYNEQFF
TRBV19 | TRBD2 | 16 | CASSPRVSGRSNTQYF